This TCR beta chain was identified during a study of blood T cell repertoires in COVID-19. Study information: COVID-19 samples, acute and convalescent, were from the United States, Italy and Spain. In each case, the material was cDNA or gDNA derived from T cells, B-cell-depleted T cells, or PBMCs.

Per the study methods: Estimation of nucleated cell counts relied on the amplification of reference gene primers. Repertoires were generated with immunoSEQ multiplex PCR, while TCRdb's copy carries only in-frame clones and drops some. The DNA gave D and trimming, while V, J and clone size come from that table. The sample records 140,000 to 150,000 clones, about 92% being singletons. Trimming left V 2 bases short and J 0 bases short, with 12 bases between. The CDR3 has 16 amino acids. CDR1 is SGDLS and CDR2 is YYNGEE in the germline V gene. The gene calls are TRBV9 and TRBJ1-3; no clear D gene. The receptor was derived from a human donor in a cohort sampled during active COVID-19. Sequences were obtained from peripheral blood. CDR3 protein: CASSVVPNRSGNTIYF. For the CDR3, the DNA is TGTGCCAGCAGCGTGGTCCCTAACCGCTCTGGAAACACCATATATTTT.